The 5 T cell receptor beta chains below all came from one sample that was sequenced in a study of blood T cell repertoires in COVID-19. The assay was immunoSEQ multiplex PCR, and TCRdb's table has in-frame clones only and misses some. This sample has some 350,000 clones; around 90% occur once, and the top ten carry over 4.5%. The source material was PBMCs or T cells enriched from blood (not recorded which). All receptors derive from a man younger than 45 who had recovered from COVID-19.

CDR3 nucleotide sequence: TGTGCCAGCAGCTTGCCGGACAGGTGGAGCTCTGGGGCCAACGTCCTGACTTTC. Translation gives CASSLPDRWSSGANVLTF. The chain joins TRBV7-2 to TRBJ2-6, with TRBD1 identical over 7 bases. Losses at the gene ends were 3 bases for V and 0 bases for J; bases not matched to a gene: 8. Per the germline V gene, CDR1 is SGHTA and CDR2 is FQGNSA. The CDR3 length is 18 residues.

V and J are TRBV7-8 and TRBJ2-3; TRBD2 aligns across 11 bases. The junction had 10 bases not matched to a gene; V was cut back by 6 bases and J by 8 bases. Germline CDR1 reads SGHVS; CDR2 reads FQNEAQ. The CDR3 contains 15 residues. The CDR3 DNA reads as TGTGCCAGCAGGAGGGGACTAGCGGAATTACGTACGCAGTATTTT. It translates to CASRRGLAELRTQYF.

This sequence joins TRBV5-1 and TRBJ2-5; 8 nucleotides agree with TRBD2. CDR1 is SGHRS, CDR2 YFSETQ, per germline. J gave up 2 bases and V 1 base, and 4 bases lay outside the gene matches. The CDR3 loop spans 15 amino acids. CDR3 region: CASSLRLAGQETQYF. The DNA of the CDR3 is TGCGCCAGCAGCTTGAGGTTAGCGGGGCAAGAGACCCAGTACTTC.

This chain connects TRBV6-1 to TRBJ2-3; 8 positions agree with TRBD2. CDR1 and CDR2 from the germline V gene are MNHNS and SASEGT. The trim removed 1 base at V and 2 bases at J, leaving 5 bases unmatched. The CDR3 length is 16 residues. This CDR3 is CASSEDGGGITDTQYF. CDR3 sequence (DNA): TGTGCCAGCAGTGAAGATGGCGGGGGGATCACAGATACGCAGTATTTT.

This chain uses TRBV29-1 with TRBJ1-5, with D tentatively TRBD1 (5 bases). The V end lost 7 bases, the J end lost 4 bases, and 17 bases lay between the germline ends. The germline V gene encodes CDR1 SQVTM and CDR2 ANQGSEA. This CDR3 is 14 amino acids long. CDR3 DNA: TGCAGCGCCTTAGTCGGCAGGGAAAATCAGCCCCAGCATTTT. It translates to CSALVGRENQPQHF. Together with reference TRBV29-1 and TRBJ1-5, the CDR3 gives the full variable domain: SAVISQKPSRDICQRGTSLTIQCQVDSQVTMMFWYRQQPGQSLTLIATANQGSEATYESGFVIDKFPISRPNLTFSTLTVSNMSPEDSSIYLCSALVGRENQPQHFGDGTRLSIL.